This record covers a single T cell receptor beta chain. Its antigen is undetermined. This record comes from a study of OX40 agonist ivuxolimab in advanced cancers. For the study at large: Checkpoint inhibitors had been given previously to over 30% of patients. Study results and limitations: Clonal expansion by week 6 occurred in CD4+ and CD8+ blood T cells (at 0.1 to 3.0 mg/kg).

The V and J ends lost 2 bases and 2 bases respectively, with 7 bases between them. The CDR3 is 14 amino acids. CDR1 and CDR2 (germline): SNHLY, FYNNEI. Profiling relied on immunoSEQ multiplex PCR, and the TCRdb table lists in-frame clones only, not all of them. The sample records around 48,000 clones, around 77% being singletons. People who had autoimmune disease history or systemic immunosuppression were excluded. The source is an adult with an advanced solid tumor such as melanoma, head and neck, liver or kidney cancer. The source material was CD4+ or CD8+ T cells sorted from blood, sampled in a trial of the OX40 agonist ivuxolimab. The chain joins TRBV2 to TRBJ1-5; D not resolved. The CDR3 is CASSERQGNQPQHF. The CDR3 bases are TGTGCCAGCAGTGAAAGGCAGGGCAATCAGCCCCAGCATTTT.